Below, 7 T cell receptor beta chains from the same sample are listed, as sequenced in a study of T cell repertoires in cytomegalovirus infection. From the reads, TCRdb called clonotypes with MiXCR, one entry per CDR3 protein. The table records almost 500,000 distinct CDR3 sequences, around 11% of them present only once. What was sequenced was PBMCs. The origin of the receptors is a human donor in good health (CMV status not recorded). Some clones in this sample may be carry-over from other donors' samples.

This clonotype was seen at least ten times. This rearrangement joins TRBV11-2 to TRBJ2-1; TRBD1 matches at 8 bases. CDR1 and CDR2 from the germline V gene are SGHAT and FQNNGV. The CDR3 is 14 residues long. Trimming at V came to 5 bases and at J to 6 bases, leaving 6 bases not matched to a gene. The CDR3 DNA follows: TGTGCCAGCAGCCTACAGGGGGTCCGCAATGAGCAGTTCTTC. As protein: CASSLQGVRNEQFF.

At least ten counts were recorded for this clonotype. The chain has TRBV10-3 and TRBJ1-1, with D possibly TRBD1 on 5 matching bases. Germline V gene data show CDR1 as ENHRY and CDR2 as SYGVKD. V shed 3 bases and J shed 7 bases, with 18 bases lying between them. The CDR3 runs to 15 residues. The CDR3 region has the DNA TGTGCCATCAGTGAATCCAACGGGGGAACGGTTGAAGCTTTCTTT. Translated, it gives CAISESNGGTVEAFF.

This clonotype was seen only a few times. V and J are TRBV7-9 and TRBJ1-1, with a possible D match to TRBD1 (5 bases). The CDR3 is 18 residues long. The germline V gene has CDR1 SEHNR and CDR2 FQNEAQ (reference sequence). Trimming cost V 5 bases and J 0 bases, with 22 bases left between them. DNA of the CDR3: TGTGCCAGCAGCCCCCTAAGGGGACGGGGGTTCATGAACACTGAAGCTTTCTTT. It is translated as CASSPLRGRGFMNTEAFF.

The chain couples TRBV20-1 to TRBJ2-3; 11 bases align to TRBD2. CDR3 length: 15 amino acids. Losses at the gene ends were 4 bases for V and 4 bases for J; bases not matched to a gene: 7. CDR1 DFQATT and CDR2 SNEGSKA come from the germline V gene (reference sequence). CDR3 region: CSATSLAGAPDTQYF. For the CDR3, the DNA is TGCAGTGCTACCTCACTAGCGGGAGCCCCAGATACGCAGTATTTT.

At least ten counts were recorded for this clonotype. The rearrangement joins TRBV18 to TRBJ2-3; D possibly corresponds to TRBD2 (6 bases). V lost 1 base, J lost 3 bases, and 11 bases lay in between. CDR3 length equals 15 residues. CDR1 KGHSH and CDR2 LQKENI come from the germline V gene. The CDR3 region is CASSPQSGRTDTQYF. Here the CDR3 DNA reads TGTGCCAGCTCACCACAGTCCGGGAGAACAGATACGCAGTATTTT.

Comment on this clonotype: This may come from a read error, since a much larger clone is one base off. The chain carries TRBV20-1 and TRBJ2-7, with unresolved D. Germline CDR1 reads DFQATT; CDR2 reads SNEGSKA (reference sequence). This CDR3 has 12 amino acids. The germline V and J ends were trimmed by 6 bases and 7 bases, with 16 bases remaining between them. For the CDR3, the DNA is TGCAGTGCACCGACTTGTGTCGGGGAGCAGTACTTC. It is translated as CSAPTCVGEQYF.

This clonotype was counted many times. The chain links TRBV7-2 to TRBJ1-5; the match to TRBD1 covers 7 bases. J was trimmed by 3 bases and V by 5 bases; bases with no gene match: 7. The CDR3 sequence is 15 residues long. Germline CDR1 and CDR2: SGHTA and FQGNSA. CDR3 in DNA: TGTGCCAGCAGCCCTTCAGGGGGACCCAATCAGCCCCAGCATTTT. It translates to CASSPSGGPNQPQHF.